Shown below are 10 T cell receptor beta chains from a single sample sequenced in a study of T cells in Graves' hyperthyroidism and ophthalmopathy. RNA transcripts provided the source from which TCR beta CDR3 regions were amplified. During a first-round RT-PCR of the TCR CDR3, the HTBI primer set was used. TCRdb itself ran the multiplex PCR reads through MiXCR, one entry per CDR3 protein. Of roughly 630,000 distinct CDR3 sequences listed, roughly 14% are singletons. Sequencing used blood. The receptor source for this set is a woman aged 30 to 39 with Graves' hyperthyroidism.

This clonotype came up many times. The genes are TRBV6-2 or TRBV6-3 and TRBJ2-1; D not resolved. CDR1 is MNHEY, CDR2 SVGEGT, per germline. The length of the CDR3 is 13 residues. V lost 6 bases, J lost 1 base, and 7 bases lay in between. CDR3 in amino acids: CASRPGSYNEQFF. CDR3 nucleotides: TGTGCCAGCAGGCCTGGGTCCTACAATGAGCAGTTCTTC.

This clonotype was recorded many times. The chain couples TRBV28 to TRBJ2-7, with D tentatively TRBD1 (6 bases). Trimming removed 7 bases from V and 6 bases from J, with 16 bases in between. Looked up from germline, CDR1 is MDHEN and CDR2 is SYDVKM. The CDR3 loop spans 13 amino acids. The CDR3 sequence is CASTIPGAFEQYF. CDR3 DNA sequence: TGTGCCAGCACCATTCCAGGGGCGTTCGAGCAGTACTTC.

The chain couples TRBV3-1 to TRBJ1-1; D is unresolved. The CDR3 is 14 residues long. Germline lookup yields CDR1 LGHDT and CDR2 YNNKEL (reference sequence). Trimming removed 3 bases at V and 1 base at J, with 9 bases between. CDR3: CASSHLRGNTEAFF. CDR3 nucleotide sequence: TGTGCCAGCAGCCATCTCCGAGGGAACACTGAAGCTTTCTTT.

Many counts were recorded for this clonotype. The rearrangement joins TRBV20-1 to TRBJ1-1; D unclear. The CDR3 is 10 residues long. V lost 3 bases and J lost 6, with 5 bases in between. Per germline, CDR1 DFQATT and CDR2 SNEGSKA (reference sequence). This CDR3 reads CSASPPEAFF. As DNA, the CDR3 is TGCAGTGCTAGCCCCCCTGAAGCTTTCTTT.

This clonotype showed up many times. The chain uses TRBV2 and TRBJ2-5; tentatively, D is TRBD2 (5 bases). The V end lost 8 bases, the J end lost 4 bases, and 23 bases lay between the germline ends. The length of the CDR3 is 16 residues. CDR1 is SNHLY and CDR2 is FYNNEI in the germline V gene. In DNA, the CDR3 is TGTGCCAGCTCCCTGAACGGCAGAGGGTTGGGAGAGACCCAGTACTTC. It is translated as CASSLNGRGLGETQYF.

The chain couples TRBV14 to TRBJ2-1, with 10 bases matching TRBD2. The CDR3 runs to 19 residues. J gave up 9 bases and V 0 bases, and 17 bases lay outside the gene matches. Germline loops: CDR1 SGHDN, CDR2 FVKESK. The CDR3 sequence is CASSQDGIGGLAGVLEQFF. Here the CDR3 DNA reads TGTGCCAGCAGCCAAGATGGAATAGGTGGGCTAGCGGGAGTACTTGAGCAGTTCTTC.

This chain connects TRBV3-1 to TRBJ2-6, with D maybe TRBD1 (5 bases). The CDR3 has 14 residues. Looked up from germline, CDR1 is LGHDT and CDR2 is YNNKEL (reference sequence). Trimming cost V 2 bases and J 4 bases, with 6 bases left between them. CDR3 in DNA: TGTGCCAGCAGCCAACGGACAGGGGCCAACGTCCTGACTTTC. Its translation: CASSQRTGANVLTF.

This clonotype was seen repeatedly, ten times or more. The gene calls are TRBV2 and TRBJ2-7; 10 positions match TRBD2. The germline gives CDR1 SNHLY, CDR2 FYNNEI. The J segment lost 4 bases and the V segment lost 2 bases, leaving 2 bases of the junction unmatched. This CDR3 contains 14 residues. The CDR3 spells CASSELAGDYEQYF. DNA for the CDR3: TGTGCCAGCAGTGAACTAGCGGGAGATTACGAGCAGTACTTC.

This clonotype has more than one count but fewer than ten. The rearrangement links TRBV3-1 to TRBJ1-1; D call uncertain. Germline CDR1 and CDR2: LGHDT and YNNKEL (reference sequence). The CDR3 sequence is 11 residues long. The V gene lost 2 bases and the J gene lost 7 bases, with 5 bases spanning the gap. Written as DNA, the CDR3 is TGTGCCAGCAGCCAAAATCTTGAAGCTTTCTTT. Encoded protein: CASSQNLEAFF.

This clonotype was counted at least ten times. The J gene is TRBJ1-1, the V gene TRBV30; no firm D call. The ends were cut back, 0 bases at V and 0 bases at J, with 8 bases in the middle. Germline CDR1 and CDR2: GTSNPN and SVGIG (reference sequence). This CDR3 region has 14 residues. Here the CDR3 DNA reads TGTGCCTGGAGTGTAAATTCAATGAACACTGAAGCTTTCTTT. This encodes CAWSVNSMNTEAFF.